A selection of T cell receptor beta chains follows, all from one sample in a study of T-cell reconstitution after alpha-beta-depleted transplantation in children. TCRdb fed the PCR reads into MiXCR, producing one record per CDR3 protein. The table records 900,000 or so distinct CDR3 sequences, about 16% of them present only once. Sequencing used PBMCs, mostly from graft donor cells, obtained 360 days after TCRalphabeta/CD19-depleted stem cell transplant. The source of these receptors is a male patient between 5 and 17 years old who had a stem cell transplant for acute lymphoblastic leukemia, so the T cells may come from the graft donor. CDR3s leave out the opening cysteine and the closing phenylalanine or tryptophan. Each record gives: V gene, J gene, CDR3 protein.

>TRBV29-1|TRBJ2-4
SVDPTGDENIQY
>TRBV27|TRBJ2-2
ASSPGQVFGELF
>TRBV4-1|TRBJ2-3
ASSQGTGTDTDTQY
>TRBV7-2|TRBJ2-7
ASSRTFSTYEQY
>TRBV7-9|TRBJ1-1
ASSLLLQERFEAF
>TRBV12-5|TRBJ2-5
ASGSGQGGETQY
>TRBV7-2|TRBJ2-7
ASSLGLAGNSEQY
>TRBV27|TRBJ2-7
ASSPYQGYEQY
>TRBV3-1|TRBJ1-2
ASSQLTGVSFYGYT
>TRBV7-9|TRBJ2-2
ASSFPLQTRGELF
>TRBV5-1|TRBJ1-5
ASSLGQGANQPQH
>TRBV20-1|TRBJ1-5
SALYKYNQPQH
>TRBV29-1|TRBJ2-7
SVARTSGPYEQY
>TRBV15|TRBJ2-1
ATSRDWLADSYNEQF